The 28 T cell receptor beta chains reported below all come from one sample, sequenced in a study of blood T cells in healthy people across ages (dated by TCRdb to 2013 to 2016). Library creation used 5' RACE. Sequenced using an Illumina HiSeq 2500. The second PCR ran for roughly 7 to 11 cycles and used a J-beta primer mix along with a sample-barcoded 5' primer. In-frame beta chains were kept once TCRdb had trimmed the public reads at Q25 with fastp and called clones with MiXCR. Identical CDR3 proteins give one entry, which carries the most common genes and DNA. The sample table lists about a million distinct CDR3 sequences, about 48% of them with a count of one. Roughly 13% of the sample is in the top ten clones. The sample comprised blood. The source of these receptors is a man aged 25 to 40 in good health.

V gene TRBV5-6 combines with J gene TRBJ1-2, with a weak D call TRBD1 (5 bases). The CDR3 loop spans 12 amino acids. The germline V and J ends were trimmed by 2 bases and 9 bases, with 11 bases remaining between them. Germline CDR1 is SGHDT and CDR2 is YYEEEE. As DNA, the CDR3 is TGTGCCAGCAGCTTAAATTCAGGGAGCTACACCTTC. This gives the protein CASSLNSGSYTF.

This clonotype showed up just a few times. The V call is TRBV9, the J call TRBJ2-1; D gene ambiguous. There are 13 residues in the CDR3. Trimming removed 0 bases from V and 5 bases from J, with 6 bases in between. Per the germline V gene, CDR1 is SGDLS and CDR2 is YYNGEE. Here the CDR3 DNA reads TGTGCCAGCAGCGTAGGGCAGCACAATGAGCAGTTCTTC. Protein product: CASSVGQHNEQFF.

The chain has TRBV4-2 and TRBJ2-1, with no clear D. Trimming pared 0 bases from V and 2 bases from J, leaving 11 bases between. This CDR3 is built from 16 residues. The germline gives CDR1 LGHNA, CDR2 YNFKEQ. CDR3 protein: CASSQETTFAYNEQFF. The CDR3 nucleotides are TGTGCCAGCAGCCAAGAAACGACTTTCGCCTACAATGAGCAGTTCTTC.

The rearrangement joins TRBV12-3 or TRBV12-4 to TRBJ1-4, with TRBD1 as a possible D gene (6 bases). The CDR3 sequence is 13 residues long. V was trimmed by 7 bases and J by 4 bases, leaving 10 bases between them. CDR3 in DNA: TGTGCCAGCAACAGGGCTTTTAATGAAAAACTGTTTTTT. Protein sequence: CASNRAFNEKLFF.

This clonotype was observed a handful of times. V is TRBV6-4 and J is TRBJ2-3; 8 positions agree with TRBD2. The CDR3 has 15 amino acids. Trimming took 4 bases from V and 4 from J; bases not matched to a gene: 7. The germline V gene encodes CDR1 MRHNA and CDR2 SNTAGT. The CDR3 spells CASSGDSGNADTQYF. The CDR3 bases are TGTGCCAGCAGTGGGGATAGCGGGAACGCAGATACGCAGTATTTT.

J is TRBJ2-1 and V is TRBV6-2 or TRBV6-3, with no clear D. There are 13 residues in the CDR3. Germline V CDR1 and CDR2: MNHEY, SVGEGT. V was cut by 7 bases and J by 1 base, with 8 bases left in between. The CDR3 loop is CASKTPSYNEQFF. In nucleotides, the CDR3 is TGTGCCAGCAAGACCCCGTCCTACAATGAGCAGTTCTTC.

V and J are TRBV4-1 and TRBJ1-2, with D perhaps TRBD1 (6 bases). V lost 3 bases to trimming and J lost 2 bases, with 13 bases between them. The CDR3 loop spans 15 amino acids. The germline gives CDR1 MGHRA, CDR2 YSYEKL. The CDR3 region is CASSQWGAGNYGYTF. In DNA, the CDR3 is TGCGCCAGCAGCCAGTGGGGGGCAGGAAACTATGGCTACACCTTC.

This chain joins TRBV20-1 and TRBJ1-4; 8 bases fit TRBD1. The V segment lost 3 bases and the J segment 3 bases; nucleotides outside the gene matches: 3. Germline V gene lookup returns CDR1 DFQATT and CDR2 SNEGSKA (reference sequence). The CDR3 length is 14 residues. The CDR3 reads CSARGTGSNEKLFF. The CDR3 DNA sequence: TGCAGTGCTAGGGGGACAGGATCTAATGAAAAACTGTTTTTT.

In its sample, this clonotype was seen a few times. CDR3 DNA sequence: TGTGCCAGCAGCTTAGCGGAGCGGGGGCCCTACGAGCAGTACTTC. Protein sequence: CASSLAERGPYEQYF. V usage is TRBV11-2 and J usage is TRBJ2-7; 8 nucleotides align to TRBD2. J was trimmed by 2 bases and V by 1 base; bases with no gene match: 4. The CDR3 is 15 amino acids. Germline loops: CDR1 SGHAT, CDR2 FQNNGV.

The chain uses TRBV28 and TRBJ2-7; the match to TRBD2 covers 9 bases. The V gene's germline CDR1 is MDHEN and CDR2 SYDVKM. The trim removed 4 bases at V and 7 bases at J, leaving 11 bases unmatched. This CDR3 has 15 amino acids. In nucleotides, the CDR3 is TGTGCCAGCAGTTCGCGGGGGGGCCATACGGGTGAGCAGTACTTC. It encodes CASSSRGGHTGEQYF.

This clonotype showed up just a few times. CDR3 nucleotides: TGCAGCGTTGAAGCGGGTGGTGGGAATCAGCCCCAGCATTTT. It codes for CSVEAGGGNQPQHF. The V call is TRBV29-1, the J call TRBJ1-5; D gene uncertain. The CDR3 contains 14 residues. The germline V gene has CDR1 SQVTM and CDR2 ANQGSEA. V was shortened by 1 base and J by 4 bases, with 11 bases between the two germline ends. Based on the CDR3 plus reference TRBV29-1 and TRBJ1-5, the full variable domain is SAVISQKPSRDICQRGTSLTIQCQVDSQVTMMFWYRQQPGQSLTLIATANQGSEATYESGFVIDKFPISRPNLTFSTLTVSNMSPEDSSIYLCSVEAGGGNQPQHFGDGTRLSIL.

This clonotype was seen more than once but under ten times. The V gene is TRBV7-9, the J gene TRBJ2-7, with D perhaps given as TRBD1 or TRBD2 (5 bases each). Germline V gene sequence: CDR1 SEHNR, CDR2 FQNEAQ (reference sequence). V was shortened by 1 base and J by 3 bases, with 10 bases between the two germline ends. The length of the CDR3 is 14 residues. This CDR3 reads CASSLGGAGYEQYF. As DNA, the CDR3 is TGTGCCAGCAGCTTAGGAGGGGCAGGCTACGAGCAGTACTTC. Based on the CDR3 plus reference TRBV7-9 and TRBJ2-7, the full variable domain is DTGVSQNPRHKITKRGQNVTFRCDPISEHNRLYWYRQTLGQGPEFLTYFQNEAQLEKSRLLSDRFSAERPKGSFSTLEIQRTEQGDSAMYLCASSLGGAGYEQYFGPGTRLTVT.

V and J are TRBV15 and TRBJ2-3; D gene ambiguous. V was clipped by 6 bases and J by 2 bases, with 6 bases between them. This CDR3 has 12 residues. Germline CDR1 LNHNV, CDR2 YYDKDF (reference sequence). The CDR3 region is CATSSITDTQYF. The CDR3 DNA reads TGTGCCACCAGTTCGATCACAGATACGCAGTATTTT.

The chain recombines TRBV12-3 or TRBV12-4 with TRBJ1-2; D may be TRBD1 (5 bases). V dropped 6 bases and J dropped 8 bases, with 13 bases sitting between them. This CDR3 has 12 amino acids. Written as DNA, the CDR3 is TGTGCCAGCAGGGGACTCTCGGGCGGCTACACCTTC. As protein: CASRGLSGGYTF.

This clonotype was detected many times. The chain links TRBV28 to TRBJ2-7; 9 bases agree with TRBD1. The germline gives CDR1 MDHEN, CDR2 SYDVKM. V lost 5 bases and J lost 4; bases outside the gene matches: 6. There are 14 residues in the CDR3. The CDR3 DNA reads as TGTGCCAGCAGTCCCGGGACAGGGCGATACGAGCAGTACTTC. It yields the protein CASSPGTGRYEQYF.

This clonotype came up a few times. This chain links TRBV27 with TRBJ1-2; 7 bases fit TRBD1. J was trimmed by 5 bases and V by 2 bases; bases with no gene match: 2. The CDR3 runs to 13 residues. Germline V gene sequence: CDR1 MNHEY, CDR2 SMNVEV (reference sequence). The CDR3 protein is CASSLGQEYGYTF. The CDR3 coding sequence is TGTGCCAGCAGTTTAGGACAGGAGTATGGCTACACCTTC.

DNA of the CDR3: TGTGCCAGCATCCAGACTAGCGGGACCTCCTACGAGCAGTACTTC. This gives the protein CASIQTSGTSYEQYF. The V gene is TRBV6-5, the J gene TRBJ2-7, with TRBD2 matching 11 bases. CDR3 length equals 15 residues. With 7 bases clipped from V and 0 bases from J, the junction kept 5 bases outside the gene matches. CDR1 is MNHEY and CDR2 is SVGAGI in the germline V gene.

The chain carries TRBV10-3 and TRBJ2-3; D is undetermined. The V end lost 0 bases, the J end lost 5 bases, and 12 bases lay between the germline ends. Looked up from germline, CDR1 is ENHRY and CDR2 is SYGVKD. This CDR3 has 15 residues. Written as DNA, the CDR3 is TGTGCCATCAGTGAGTCAGCCCGGGTAGGAGATACGCAGTATTTT. It yields the protein CAISESARVGDTQYF.

The V gene is TRBV2, the J gene TRBJ2-7; TRBD2 agrees at 8 bases. Unmatched junction bases numbered 9, after V lost 6 bases and J lost 2 bases. The CDR3 covers 15 residues. Germline CDR1 reads SNHLY; CDR2 reads FYNNEI. The CDR3 bases are TGTGCCAGCAGATCGTCCGGGACTAGACCCTACGAGCAGTACTTC. Its translation is CASRSSGTRPYEQYF.

This clonotype has a handful of counts. The chain uses TRBV12-3 or TRBV12-4 and TRBJ2-3; D ambiguous. The CDR3 has 15 amino acids. V lost 6 bases and J 2 bases, leaving 15 bases between the germline ends. The CDR3, as DNA: TGTGCCAGCAGCCCATCGTTCGTGACCACAGATACGCAGTATTTT. Translating gives CASSPSFVTTDTQYF.

This chain links TRBV29-1 with TRBJ2-3; TRBD2 matches at 9 bases. Germline-derived CDR1 and CDR2 are SQVTM and ANQGSEA. The CDR3 covers 14 residues. V shed 6 bases, J shed 5 bases, and the junction held 9 bases outside the gene matches. CDR3 in DNA: TGCAGCGTCTCTAGCGGGATAACGGAAGATACGCAGTATTTT. Its translation is CSVSSGITEDTQYF.

This clonotype has only one observation. V is TRBV9 and J is TRBJ2-2; TRBD1 matches 9 bases. CDR3 length: 16 residues. Germline V gene sequence: CDR1 SGDLS, CDR2 YYNGEE. Trimming cost V 0 bases and J 5 bases; bases outside gene matches: 5. Here the CDR3 DNA reads TGTGCCAGCAGCGTAGAGGCAGGACAGGGGACCGGGGAGCTGTTTTTT. It is translated as CASSVEAGQGTGELFF.

In its sample, this clonotype was seen once. V and J are TRBV15 and TRBJ2-1; a weak D match, TRBD1 (6 bases). Trimming removed 6 bases at V and 6 bases at J, with 18 bases between. The germline V gene has CDR1 LNHNV and CDR2 YYDKDF (reference sequence). This CDR3 has 15 residues. This chain's CDR3 is CATSSQGKVVNEQFF. Here the CDR3 DNA reads TGTGCCACCAGTTCACAGGGAAAGGTCGTCAATGAGCAGTTCTTC.

This clonotype appeared a few times. This sequence joins TRBV7-2 and TRBJ1-1; D remains unclear. V lost 4 bases and J 5 bases, leaving 11 bases between the germline ends. This CDR3 has 13 amino acids. The germline V gene encodes CDR1 SGHTA and CDR2 FQGNSA. The CDR3 loop reads CASSSGSWTEAFF. The CDR3, as DNA: TGTGCCAGCAGCTCTGGCTCTTGGACTGAAGCTTTCTTT.

The V call is TRBV5-1, the J call TRBJ1-4; D is unclear. The V gene lost 4 bases and the J gene lost 5 bases, with 12 bases spanning the gap. Germline CDR1 and CDR2: SGHRS and YFSETQ. There are 14 residues in the CDR3. CDR3 in amino acids: CASSLAVDNEKLFF. The DNA of the CDR3 is TGCGCCAGCAGCCTGGCCGTCGACAATGAAAAACTGTTTTTT.

Only a few counts were recorded for this clonotype. The rearrangement joins TRBV3-1 to TRBJ1-6, with D possibly matching TRBD1 (5 bases). Trimming cost V 7 bases and J 7 bases, with 14 bases left between them. CDR1 is LGHDT and CDR2 is YNNKEL in the germline V gene (reference sequence). There are 14 residues in the CDR3. The CDR3, as DNA: TGTGCCAGCAATGGGGGTGGGGGAAATTCACCCCTCCACTTT. Translated, it gives CASNGGGGNSPLHF.

The CDR3 here is CASSPGGTLETQYF. The CDR3 DNA follows: TGTGCCAGCAGCCCCGGAGGGACGCTAGAGACCCAGTACTTC. V gene TRBV6-1 combines with J gene TRBJ2-5, with a possible D match to TRBD2 (6 bases). The CDR3 loop spans 14 amino acids. CDR1 is MNHNS and CDR2 is SASEGT in the germline V gene. V lost 6 bases and J 4 bases, leaving 15 bases between the germline ends.

This clonotype showed up just a few times. This chain uses TRBV12-3 or TRBV12-4 with TRBJ2-5; D ambiguous. The CDR3 runs to 15 residues. Trimming took 3 bases from V and 4 from J, leaving 15 bases between them. CDR3 bases: TGTGCCAGCAGTTTGGGGTTCGGGCCCCTAGAGACCCAGTACTTC. Translated: CASSLGFGPLETQYF.